Listed below are T cell receptor beta chains from one sample, sequenced in a study of radiotherapy plus CTLA-4 blockade in lung cancer. The repertoire was sequenced with immunoSEQ multiplex PCR; TCRdb's copy has only in-frame clones and lacks some. The sample gives around 56,000 clones, less than 85% of which show up once; around 17% is in the top ten. Sequenced material: peripheral blood, taken from a patient treated with radiotherapy plus ipilimumab. These receptors originate from a human donor with non-small cell lung cancer who had a complete response to radiotherapy plus ipilimumab. Each CDR3 is given with its conserved first and last residue. The D gene is left open where the match is weak. Not every row has a clone size; where given, it reads once, few, many or a size class.

D: NA; J: TRBJ1-5; size: NA; V: TRBV7-9; DNA: TGTGCCAGCAGCTTCGGGTCCAATCAGCCCCAGCATTTT; CDR3: CASSFGSNQPQHF
D: NA; J: TRBJ2-1; size: NA; V: TRBV29-1; DNA: TGCAGCGTTGGGCAGGCAAGGGAGCAGTTCTTC; CDR3: CSVGQAREQFF
D: TRBD1; J: TRBJ1-2; size: NA; V: TRBV6-1; DNA: TGTGCCAGCAGTTCACTGACAGGGGGCCGTGGCTACACCTTC; CDR3: CASSSLTGGRGYTF
D: NA; J: TRBJ1-3; size: NA; V: TRBV5-4; DNA: TGTGCCAGCAGCTCCGGACACCCCTCTGGAAACACCATATATTTT; CDR3: CASSSGHPSGNTIYF
D: TRBD2; J: TRBJ2-2; size: NA; V: TRBV6-5; DNA: TGTGCCAGCAGTTACGGGACTAGCGGGAGTGGGGAGCTGTTTTTT; CDR3: CASSYGTSGSGELFF
D: NA; J: TRBJ1-1; size: NA; V: TRBV30; DNA: TGTGCCTGGAGGCCGGGGTCGGGCACTGAAGCTTTCTTT; CDR3: CAWRPGSGTEAFF
D: TRBD1; J: TRBJ2-1; size: NA; V: TRBV5-1; DNA: TGCGCCAGCAGCTTGAACCAGGGGGTCGGGTACAATGAGCAGTTCTTC; CDR3: CASSLNQGVGYNEQFF
D: NA; J: TRBJ1-4; size: NA; V: TRBV5-1; DNA: TGCGCCAGCGCCGGGACAACGAATGAAAAACTGTTTTTT; CDR3: CASAGTTNEKLFF
D: TRBD1; J: TRBJ1-5; size: NA; V: TRBV29-1; DNA: TGCAGCGTTGGGACAGGGGATGTCGATCAGCCCCAGCATTTT; CDR3: CSVGTGDVDQPQHF
D: NA; J: TRBJ2-5; size: NA; V: TRBV6-1; DNA: TGTGCCAGCAGTGAAACAGGGCGGGAGACCCAGTACTTC; CDR3: CASSETGRETQYF
D: TRBD2; J: TRBJ2-5; size: NA; V: TRBV7-2; DNA: TGTGCCAGCAGCTTAGAGGCGGGGGGTCAAGAGACCCAGTACTTC; CDR3: CASSLEAGGQETQYF
D: NA; J: TRBJ2-3; size: NA; V: TRBV30; DNA: TGTGCCTGGAGGCTAAATGCAGATACGCAGTATTTT; CDR3: CAWRLNADTQYF
D: TRBD1; J: TRBJ2-1; size: NA; V: TRBV18; DNA: TGTGCCAGCTCACCACCAGAAGGACAGGCCAGGTACAATGAGCAGTTCTTC; CDR3: CASSPPEGQARYNEQFF
D: NA; J: TRBJ1-1; size: NA; V: TRBV6-5; DNA: TGTGCCAGCAGTTCCGGGAGGGGGAGAACTGAAGCTTTCTTT; CDR3: CASSSGRGRTEAFF
D: NA; J: TRBJ2-5; size: NA; V: TRBV7-2; DNA: TGTGCCAGCAGCTTAGGGTCCGGAGAGACCCAGTACTTC; CDR3: CASSLGSGETQYF
D: NA; J: TRBJ1-3; size: NA; V: TRBV12-2; DNA: TGTGCAAGTCGCTTAGACTACAGGGGGCGGAAGTCTGGAAACACCATATATTTT; CDR3: CASRLDYRGRKSGNTIYF
D: NA; J: TRBJ1-4; size: once; V: TRBV27; DNA: TGTGCCAGCAGTTTCTCCCACGGGGGTAATGAAAAACTGTTTTTT; CDR3: CASSFSHGGNEKLFF
D: NA; J: TRBJ2-1; size: NA; V: TRBV7-9; DNA: TGTGCCAGCAGCCCAGGGAGGTACTCCTACAATGAGCAGTTCTTC; CDR3: CASSPGRYSYNEQFF
D: NA; J: TRBJ2-1; size: few; V: TRBV25-1; DNA: TGTGCCAGCAGTGCGGGACTCTACAATGAGCAGTTCTTC; CDR3: CASSAGLYNEQFF
D: NA; J: TRBJ1-6; size: NA; V: TRBV5-6; DNA: TGTGCCGCCGGGAGCTCCTATAATTCACCCCTCCACTTT; CDR3: CAAGSSYNSPLHF
D: NA; J: TRBJ1-3; size: NA; V: TRBV30; DNA: TGTGCCTGGAGTGTACAGGGTGACACCATATATTTT; CDR3: CAWSVQGDTIYF
D: TRBD1; J: TRBJ1-1; size: NA; V: TRBV6-5; DNA: TGTGCCAGCAGCCAACAGGGGTTCACTGAAGCTTTCTTT; CDR3: CASSQQGFTEAFF
D: TRBD1; J: TRBJ2-1; size: NA; V: TRBV6-5; DNA: TGTGCCAGCAGTTCCCCCTACAGGGGGGTTTACAATGAGCAGTTCTTC; CDR3: CASSSPYRGVYNEQFF
D: TRBD2; J: TRBJ2-1; size: once; V: TRBV2; DNA: TGTGCCAGCAGTGGACTAGCGGGGGGGCTTGAGCAGTTCTTC; CDR3: CASSGLAGGLEQFF
D: TRBD1; J: TRBJ1-1; size: few; V: TRBV6-6; DNA: TGTGCCAGCAGTTACTCCGGGACAGAGACTTTCTTT; CDR3: CASSYSGTETFF
D: NA; J: TRBJ1-3; size: few; V: TRBV5-1; DNA: TGCGCCAGCAGCTTGGCCTCGGGATCAAGTGGAAACACCATATATTTT; CDR3: CASSLASGSSGNTIYF
D: NA; J: TRBJ2-2; size: once; V: TRBV9; DNA: TGTGCCAGCTCCGCTAGAGGGTTAGGGGGAGCGATTACCGGGGAGCTGTTTTTT; CDR3: CASSARGLGGAITGELFF
D: TRBD1; J: TRBJ2-5; size: NA; V: TRBV30; DNA: TGTGCCTGGAGTACAGGGGGGGAGACCCAGTACTTC; CDR3: CAWSTGGETQYF
D: TRBD1; J: TRBJ2-7; size: NA; V: TRBV6-5; DNA: TGTGCCAGCAGTTGGACAACGGGACAGGACTACGAGCAGTACTTC; CDR3: CASSWTTGQDYEQYF
D: NA; J: TRBJ1-2; size: NA; V: TRBV6-5; DNA: TGTGCCAGCAGAGATCTAGGAGGCTACACCTTC; CDR3: CASRDLGGYTF
D: NA; J: TRBJ1-2; size: NA; V: TRBV7-9; DNA: TGTGCCAGCAGCTCCCAGGCCCAGGGTAGCTATGGCTACACCTTC; CDR3: CASSSQAQGSYGYTF
D: NA; J: TRBJ1-5; size: NA; V: TRBV11-3; DNA: TGTGCCAGCAGCTTAGGCGGACAGAGCAATCAGCCCCAGCATTTT; CDR3: CASSLGGQSNQPQHF
D: NA; J: TRBJ1-1; size: NA; V: TRBV6-5; DNA: TGTGCCAGCAGTTACTCAGGAAGGGGGGGCACTGAAGCTTTCTTT; CDR3: CASSYSGRGGTEAFF
D: TRBD1; J: TRBJ1-1; size: NA; V: TRBV9; DNA: TGTGCCAGCAGCGTAGACGCCCTCGGGACAGCCCTAGATGAAGCTTTCTTT; CDR3: CASSVDALGTALDEAFF
D: NA; J: TRBJ2-1; size: NA; V: TRBV7-6; DNA: TGTGCCAGCAGCTTTAGACCGAGCGCCTACAATGAGCAGTTCTTC; CDR3: CASSFRPSAYNEQFF
D: TRBD2; J: TRBJ2-2; size: few; V: TRBV6-5; DNA: TGTGCCAGCAGTTACGCGGGAGTTACCGGGGAGCTGTTTTTT; CDR3: CASSYAGVTGELFF
D: TRBD2; J: TRBJ2-7; size: NA; V: TRBV6-6; DNA: TGTGCCAGCAGTCCGGGACTAGTGGTCTACGAGCAGTACTTC; CDR3: CASSPGLVVYEQYF
D: TRBD1; J: TRBJ2-2; size: few; V: TRBV11-3; DNA: TGTGCCAGCAGCTCGGGGACAGGGACGGACACCGGGGAGCTGTTTTTT; CDR3: CASSSGTGTDTGELFF
D: NA; J: TRBJ1-5; size: once; V: TRBV7-2; DNA: TGTGCCAGCAGCTTAGAGAGCAGGGGAACGCAGCCCCAGCATTTT; CDR3: CASSLESRGTQPQHF
D: TRBD1; J: TRBJ1-5; size: NA; V: TRBV25-1; DNA: TGTGCCAGCAGTGATTCCCGAACAGGGGATCAGCCCCAGCATTTT; CDR3: CASSDSRTGDQPQHF
D: TRBD1; J: TRBJ1-2; size: NA; V: TRBV11-2; DNA: TGTGCCAGCAGCTTAGCGACAGGGCTGGGCTACACCTTC; CDR3: CASSLATGLGYTF
D: TRBD2; J: TRBJ2-3; size: NA; V: TRBV27; DNA: TGTGCCAGCAAAAGCGGGAGTGGGACAGATACGCAGTATTTT; CDR3: CASKSGSGTDTQYF
D: TRBD2; J: TRBJ2-3; size: NA; V: TRBV7-9; DNA: TGTGCCAGCAGCTTAGTTGCGGGGGTAGATACGCAGTATTTT; CDR3: CASSLVAGVDTQYF
D: TRBD1; J: TRBJ2-5; size: NA; V: TRBV14; DNA: TGTGCCAGCAGCCAACTGACAGGGCGCGTGAAAGAGACCCAGTACTTC; CDR3: CASSQLTGRVKETQYF
D: NA; J: TRBJ1-1; size: NA; V: TRBV28; DNA: TGTGCCAGCAGTGTACCGTCGGGACACTTGACTGAAGCTTTCTTT; CDR3: CASSVPSGHLTEAFF
D: NA; J: TRBJ2-1; size: NA; V: TRBV5-1; DNA: TGCGCCAGCAGCTTGGAGGGGGAGTACAATGAGCAGTTCTTC; CDR3: CASSLEGEYNEQFF
D: NA; J: TRBJ2-5; size: NA; V: TRBV18; DNA: TGTGCCAGCTCACCGGGACTCCAAGAGACCCAGTACTTC; CDR3: CASSPGLQETQYF
D: TRBD1; J: TRBJ1-1; size: NA; V: TRBV5-1; DNA: TGCGCCAGCAGCTGGACAGGGGGAACTGAAGCTTTCTTT; CDR3: CASSWTGGTEAFF
D: NA; J: TRBJ1-1; size: NA; V: TRBV10-3; DNA: TGTGCCATCAGTGAGGGAGGGGACACTGAAGCTTTCTTT; CDR3: CAISEGGDTEAFF
D: NA; J: TRBJ2-1; size: NA; V: TRBV30; DNA: TGTGCCTGGAGTGTTGTGGGGAGGCTCTACAATGAGCAGTTCTTC; CDR3: CAWSVVGRLYNEQFF
D: TRBD2; J: TRBJ2-5; size: NA; V: TRBV14; DNA: TGTGCCAGCAGCCAAGGTCTAACTAGCGGGAGTGGCGAGACCCAGTACTTC; CDR3: CASSQGLTSGSGETQYF
D: NA; J: TRBJ2-5; size: NA; V: TRBV29-1; DNA: TGCAGCGTTGATCGGCTCACTACCCTTGAAGAGACCCAGTACTTC; CDR3: CSVDRLTTLEETQYF
D: NA; J: TRBJ2-5; size: NA; V: TRBV2; DNA: TGTGCCAGCAGTGCCTCCGGGACTCGAATTTGGGAGACCCAGTACTTC; CDR3: CASSASGTRIWETQYF
D: NA; J: TRBJ1-6; size: NA; V: TRBV6-1; DNA: TGTGCCAGCAGTGAATATGGGGCGGATAATTCACCCCTCCACTTT; CDR3: CASSEYGADNSPLHF
D: NA; J: TRBJ1-1; size: NA; V: TRBV7-6; DNA: TGTGCCAGCGAAAGGACTGTTGGTGAAGCTTTCTTT; CDR3: CASERTVGEAFF
D: TRBD1; J: TRBJ2-1; size: NA; V: TRBV5-4; DNA: TGTGCCAGCAGCTTGTGGGACAGGTATGAGCAGTTCTTC; CDR3: CASSLWDRYEQFF
D: TRBD1; J: TRBJ2-2; size: NA; V: TRBV9; DNA: TGTGCCAGCAGCGCAGGAGGACAGGGGGTGAACACCGGGGAGCTGTTTTTT; CDR3: CASSAGGQGVNTGELFF
D: TRBD2; J: TRBJ2-1; size: NA; V: TRBV4-1; DNA: TGCGCCAGCAGCCAAGAAGGGACTAGCGGGAGAAAGGAGCAGTTCTTC; CDR3: CASSQEGTSGRKEQFF
D: NA; J: TRBJ1-1; size: NA; V: TRBV7-9; DNA: TGTGCCAGCAGCTTAGCGTTCACAGCCTTGAACACTGAAGCTTTCTTT; CDR3: CASSLAFTALNTEAFF